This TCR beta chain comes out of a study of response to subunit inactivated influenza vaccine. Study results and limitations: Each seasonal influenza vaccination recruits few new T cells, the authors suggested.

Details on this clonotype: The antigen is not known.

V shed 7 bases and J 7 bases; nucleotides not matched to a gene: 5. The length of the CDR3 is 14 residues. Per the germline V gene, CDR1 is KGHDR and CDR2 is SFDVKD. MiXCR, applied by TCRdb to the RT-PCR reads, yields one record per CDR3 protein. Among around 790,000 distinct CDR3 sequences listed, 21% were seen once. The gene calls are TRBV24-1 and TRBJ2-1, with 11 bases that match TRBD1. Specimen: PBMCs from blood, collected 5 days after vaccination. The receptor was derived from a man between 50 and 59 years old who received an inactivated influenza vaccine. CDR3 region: CATRDRGPVNEQFF. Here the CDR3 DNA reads TGTGCCACCAGGGACAGGGGGCCCGTTAATGAGCAGTTCTTC.